One sample yielded the 9 T cell receptor beta chains listed below, sequenced in a study of T cells after yellow fever vaccination. TCRdb reanalysed the 5' RACE reads using MiXCR and keeps one entry per CDR3 protein. The sample includes tens of thousands of distinct CDR3 sequences, roughly 7.4% of them seen just once. The starting material was CD8+ T cells sorted from PBMCs, obtained 15 days after the yellow fever booster vaccination. The source is a man aged 25-45 years who received the YFV17D yellow fever vaccine.

This clonotype appeared many times. This chain uses TRBV7-9 with TRBJ2-5, with 11 bases matching TRBD2. V lost 1 base, J lost 5 bases, and 3 bases stayed unmatched. Looked up from germline, CDR1 is SEHNR and CDR2 is FQNEAQ (reference sequence). The CDR3 sequence is 15 residues long. CDR3 sequence: CASSLVLAGGETQYF. The CDR3, as DNA: TGTGCCAGCAGCTTAGTCCTAGCGGGAGGTGAGACCCAGTACTTC. The full variable domain, completed using reference TRBV7-9 and TRBJ2-5, is DTGVSQNPRHKITKRGQNVTFRCDPISEHNRLYWYRQTLGQGPEFLTYFQNEAQLEKSRLLSDRFSAERPKGSFSTLEIQRTEQGDSAMYLCASSLVLAGGETQYFGPGTRLLVL.

This clonotype was seen repeatedly, ten times or more. The chain has TRBV20-1 and TRBJ1-1, with 7 bases fitting TRBD1. Looked up from germline, CDR1 is DFQATT and CDR2 is SNEGSKA (reference sequence). After removal of 1 base from V and 6 bases from J, the junction contained 8 bases not matched to a gene. The CDR3 spans 14 residues. Here the CDR3 reads CSARGRQGLAEAFF. The CDR3 region has the DNA TGCAGTGCTAGAGGTAGACAGGGTCTCGCTGAAGCTTTCTTT.

This clonotype was seen ten or more times. The chain recombines TRBV3-1 with TRBJ2-5; D is undetermined. V lost 4 bases to trimming and J lost 5 bases, with 2 bases between them. The CDR3 runs 10 residues. Per germline, CDR1 LGHDT and CDR2 YNNKEL (reference sequence). The DNA for the CDR3 is TGTGCCAGCAGCCGGGAGACCCAGTACTTC. Translation gives CASSRETQYF.

The table lists this clonotype with many counts. The chain couples TRBV20-1 to TRBJ2-7, with TRBD1 matching over 7 bases. The junction had 8 bases not matched to a gene; V was cut back by 0 bases and J by 3 bases. This CDR3 has 15 amino acids. Germline lookup yields CDR1 DFQATT and CDR2 SNEGSKA (reference sequence). The CDR3 DNA reads as TGCAGTGCTAGAGATCCGGCAGGGGGTTTCTACGAGCAGTACTTC. Translated, it gives CSARDPAGGFYEQYF.

The table lists this clonotype with many counts. This rearrangement joins TRBV5-6 to TRBJ1-1, with D maybe TRBD1 (5 bases). V was trimmed by 4 bases and J by 5 bases, leaving 18 bases between them. Germline assignment: CDR1 SGHDT and CDR2 YYEEEE. The CDR3 is 15 amino acids. CDR3 bases: TGTGCCAGCAGCCGCTGGGTGGGGGGAGTGACTGAAGCTTTCTTT. As protein: CASSRWVGGVTEAFF.

The chain recombines TRBV4-3 with TRBJ2-3; 8 bases fit TRBD1. Germline V CDR1 and CDR2: LGHNA, YSLEER. The CDR3 has 17 amino acids. The trim removed 2 bases at V and 0 bases at J, leaving 7 bases unmatched. CDR3 amino acids: CASSQQGAGGSTDTQYF. In nucleotides, the CDR3 is TGCGCCAGCAGCCAACAGGGGGCAGGCGGTAGCACAGATACGCAGTATTTT.

This clonotype was counted only a few times. The J gene is TRBJ2-7, the V gene TRBV5-6; D remains unclear. The length of the CDR3 is 14 residues. CDR1 SGHDT and CDR2 YYEEEE come from the germline V gene. V was trimmed by 2 bases and J by 3 bases, leaving 12 bases between them. DNA of the CDR3: TGTGCCAGCAGCTTAACCGGATGGGTCTACGAGCAGTACTTC. Translating it yields CASSLTGWVYEQYF.

This clonotype came up a few times. This chain joins TRBV29-1 and TRBJ2-5; a weak D match, TRBD1 (5 bases). Deletions cut 0 bases from V and 3 bases from J, with 11 bases between. This CDR3 spans 14 amino acids. Germline V lookup: CDR1 SQVTM, CDR2 ANQGSEA. CDR3 loop: CSVEDGAAEETQYF. CDR3 DNA sequence: TGCAGCGTTGAAGATGGGGCAGCAGAAGAGACCCAGTACTTC. Together with reference TRBV29-1 and TRBJ2-5, the CDR3 gives the full variable domain: SAVISQKPSRDICQRGTSLTIQCQVDSQVTMMFWYRQQPGQSLTLIATANQGSEATYESGFVIDKFPISRPNLTFSTLTVSNMSPEDSSIYLCSVEDGAAEETQYFGPGTRLLVL.

This clonotype was seen at least ten times. This chain links TRBV7-8 with TRBJ2-2; 8 bases line up with TRBD2. There are 13 residues in the CDR3. The junction had 2 bases not matched to a gene; V was cut back by 11 bases and J by 0 bases. CDR1 and CDR2 (germline): SGHVS, FQNEAQ. The CDR3 DNA reads TGTGCCTCAGCGGGAGCGAACACCGGGGAGCTGTTTTTT. It yields the protein CASAGANTGELFF.